One sample yielded the 23 T cell receptor beta chains listed below, sequenced in a study of regulatory T cells in long-lasting Graves disease. TCR beta libraries were built with iRepertoire HTBI primers and Arm-PCR of CDR3 regions. TCRdb called the multiplex PCR reads again in MiXCR, with one record for every CDR3 protein. The sample shows hundreds of thousands of distinct CDR3 sequences, less than 15% of them seen only once. Time point denoted: newly diagnosed GD, antithyroid drugs for less than 3 months. From RNA extracted from PBMCs, the TCR library was made. Separately, the same data were catalogued under a study of T cells in Graves' hyperthyroidism and ophthalmopathy.

The sequenced sample was peripheral blood mononuclear cells (PBMCs), obtained at new diagnosis, from a patient treated with antithyroid drugs. These receptors all come from a man aged 30 to 39 with Graves disease.

This clonotype appeared a few times. The chain joins TRBV6-1 to TRBJ1-2; the match to TRBD1 covers 7 bases. The V gene's germline CDR1 is MNHNS and CDR2 SASEGT. J gave up 5 bases and V 6 bases, and 9 bases lay outside the gene matches. This CDR3 contains 14 residues. CDR3 nucleotides: TGTGCCAGCAGCAGCGACAGGGCGGGGTATGGCTACACCTTC. As protein: CASSSDRAGYGYTF.

This clonotype was recorded at least ten times. This chain uses TRBV2 with TRBJ1-4; D is possibly TRBD1 (6 bases). Germline V gene sequence: CDR1 SNHLY, CDR2 FYNNEI. V lost 6 bases and J lost 0, with 11 bases in between. The CDR3 loop spans 15 amino acids. In DNA, the CDR3 is TGTGCCAGCAGGGACAGTCATGCAACTAATGAAAAACTGTTTTTT. Its translation is CASRDSHATNEKLFF.

Ten or more counts support this clonotype. The V gene is TRBV20-1, the J gene TRBJ2-1; 8 nucleotides align to TRBD2. Germline V CDR1 and CDR2: DFQATT, SNEGSKA (reference sequence). V lost 8 bases, J lost 3 bases, and 12 bases stayed unmatched. The CDR3 length is 15 residues. The CDR3 coding sequence is TGCAGTCCACGGGGGAGGAGCGGGAGCTACAATGAGCAGTTCTTC. Its protein is CSPRGRSGSYNEQFF.

This clonotype showed up many times. The chain combines TRBV2 with TRBJ2-6; D uncertain. The length of the CDR3 is 15 residues. Germline V lookup: CDR1 SNHLY, CDR2 FYNNEI. V lost 6 bases and J lost 4, with 13 bases in between. CDR3 in amino acids: CASSRSALGANVLTF. The CDR3 DNA sequence: TGTGCCAGCAGCAGGTCGGCGCTGGGGGCCAACGTCCTGACTTTC. Using reference TRBV2 and TRBJ2-6 for the parts outside the CDR3, the full variable domain is EPEVTQTPSHQVTQMGQEVILRCVPISNHLYFYWYRQILGQKVEFLVSFYNNEISEKSEIFDDQFSVERPDGSNFTLKIRSTKLEDSAMYFCASSRSALGANVLTFGAGSRLTVL.

Comment on this clonotype: Relative to the germline gene, one junction end is altered; a read error may explain this. The V gene is TRBV7-2, the J gene TRBJ2-2; D not certain. CDR3 length: 16 amino acids. Germline V gene lookup returns CDR1 SGHTA and CDR2 FQGNSA. CDR3 in DNA: TGCGCCAGCAGCCAAGTCTCCTGGTCCAACACCGGGGAGCTGTTTTTT. It encodes CASSQVSWSNTGELFF.

At least ten counts were recorded for this clonotype. The chain links TRBV2 to TRBJ2-3; D perhaps matches TRBD2 (6 bases). The ends were cut back, 6 bases at V and 2 bases at J, with 9 bases in the middle. CDR1 SNHLY and CDR2 FYNNEI come from the germline V gene. The CDR3 is made up of 13 amino acids. CDR3 residues: CASRGLPTDTQYF. CDR3 sequence (DNA): TGTGCCAGCAGGGGACTCCCCACAGATACGCAGTATTTT. Complete variable domain (other parts from reference TRBV2 and TRBJ2-3): EPEVTQTPSHQVTQMGQEVILRCVPISNHLYFYWYRQILGQKVEFLVSFYNNEISEKSEIFDDQFSVERPDGSNFTLKIRSTKLEDSAMYFCASRGLPTDTQYFGPGTRLTVL.

This clonotype was seen many times. The chain is built from TRBV7-2 and TRBJ2-5; TRBD2 agrees at 7 bases. V shed 5 bases, J shed 1 base, and the junction held 7 bases outside the gene matches. Germline CDR1 is SGHTA and CDR2 is FQGNSA. The CDR3 is made up of 15 amino acids. CDR3 residues: CASSRGGGGQETQYF. Here the CDR3 DNA reads TGTGCCAGCAGCCGGGGTGGGGGGGGCCAAGAGACCCAGTACTTC.

This clonotype has ten or more counts. The V gene is TRBV7-8, the J gene TRBJ2-1; D is unresolved. CDR1 SGHVS and CDR2 FQNEAQ come from the germline V gene. CDR3 size: 13 residues. V dropped 1 base and J dropped 8 bases, with 9 bases sitting between them. CDR3 DNA sequence: TGTGCCAGCAGCTTAGACGCGGCTGATGAGCAGTTCTTC. This translates into CASSLDAADEQFF.

This clonotype has at least ten counts. The rearrangement uses TRBV5-1 and TRBJ2-5; 7 bases fit TRBD2. Germline values: CDR1 SGHRS, CDR2 YFSETQ. This CDR3 is 15 amino acids long. Trimming took 1 base from V and 3 from J; bases not matched to a gene: 6. The chain's CDR3 is CASSLWGGEEETQYF. DNA for the CDR3: TGCGCCAGCAGCTTGTGGGGGGGAGAGGAAGAGACCCAGTACTTC. The variable domain in full, with the rest retrieved from reference TRBV5-1 and TRBJ2-5, is KAGVTQTPRYLIKTRGQQVTLSCSPISGHRSVSWYQQTPGQGLQFLFEYFSETQRNKGNFPGRFSGRQFSNSRSEMNVSTLELGDSALYLCASSLWGGEEETQYFGPGTRLLVL.

In this sample, this clonotype turned up many times. CDR3 protein: CAAGDPGQDTQYF. The CDR3 nucleotides are TGTGCCGCCGGGGACCCTGGTCAGGATACGCAGTATTTT. The chain has TRBV7-9 and TRBJ2-3, with D tentatively TRBD1 or TRBD2 (5 bases each). Germline CDR1 is SEHNR and CDR2 is FQNEAQ (reference sequence). The CDR3 runs to 13 residues. The ends were cut back, 11 bases at V and 6 bases at J, with 18 bases in the middle.

This clonotype was counted many times. The V and J genes are TRBV12-3 or TRBV12-4 and TRBJ1-5, with D uncertain. With 1 base removed from V and 1 base from J, the gap between germline ends came to 8 bases. CDR3 length: 15 residues. This CDR3 reads CASSLELGSNQPQHF. The CDR3 DNA reads TGTGCCAGCAGTTTAGAATTAGGGAGCAATCAGCCCCAGCATTTT.

This clonotype was counted many times. The chain has TRBV12-3 or TRBV12-4 and TRBJ2-7; 9 positions match TRBD2. The V and J ends lost 6 bases and 12 bases, in that order; junction bases with no gene match: 18. The CDR3 contains 15 residues. Written as DNA, the CDR3 is TGTGCCAGCAGCCCACTCACCGCCGCTAGCGGGAAGGTGTACTTC. This gives the protein CASSPLTAASGKVYF.

This clonotype came up a few times. The genes are TRBV20-1 and TRBJ2-1; D is ambiguous. V gave up 4 bases and J gave up 5 bases, with 15 bases separating them. This CDR3 has 14 residues. Looked up from germline, CDR1 is DFQATT and CDR2 is SNEGSKA (reference sequence). The CDR3 nucleotides are TGCAGTGCTAATTACGACGAAGCCGACAATGAGCAGTTCTTC. Its protein is CSANYDEADNEQFF.

This clonotype showed up many times. The DNA of the CDR3 is TGTGCCAGCAGCTTGGAATGGGCTGCCATGGGCGAGCAGTACTTC. This codes for CASSLEWAAMGEQYF. This chain joins TRBV5-6 and TRBJ2-7; D remains unclear. CDR1 and CDR2 (germline): SGHDT, YYEEEE. Between the trimmed V and J ends, which lost 0 bases and 6 bases, there was a span of 16 bases. The CDR3 spans 15 residues. The whole variable domain, filled in from reference TRBV5-6 and TRBJ2-7, reads DAGVTQSPTHLIKTRGQQVTLRCSPKSGHDTVSWYQQALGQGPQFIFQYYEEEERQRGNFPDRFSGHQFPNYSSELNVNALLLGDSALYLCASSLEWAAMGEQYFGPGTRLTVT.

There are a few counts of this clonotype. The rearrangement links TRBV6-5 to TRBJ1-1; 7 nucleotides align to TRBD1. Germline CDR1 is MNHEY and CDR2 is SVGAGI. With 2 bases clipped from V and 7 bases from J, the junction kept 4 bases outside the gene matches. The CDR3 totals 13 residues. The CDR3 loop is CASSYPGQSEAFF. The CDR3 DNA reads as TGTGCCAGCAGTTACCCGGGACAGAGTGAAGCTTTCTTT.

The CDR3: CASSQRRSAEIYEQYF. The CDR3 coding sequence is TGTGCCAGCAGCCAACGAAGGTCGGCAGAGATCTACGAGCAGTACTTC. The chain recombines TRBV14 with TRBJ2-7; D is undetermined. The CDR3 is made up of 16 amino acids. V shed 2 bases and J shed 3 bases, with 17 bases lying between them. Germline CDR1 reads SGHDN; CDR2 reads FVKESK.

This sequence joins TRBV5-1 and TRBJ2-1; 10 bases agree with TRBD2. The J call may be wrong; the DNA end is better matched by TRBJ2-5. The V gene's germline CDR1 is SGHRS and CDR2 YFSETQ. The CDR3 runs to 15 residues. This CDR3 reads CASSQGTSEMETQYF. CDR3 bases: TGCGCCAGCAGCCAAGGGACTAGCGAGATGGAGACCCAGTACTTC.

This clonotype was counted many times. The chain recombines TRBV12-3 or TRBV12-4 with TRBJ2-7; TRBD2 agrees at 9 bases. This CDR3 comprises 15 residues. Germline trimming cut 2 bases from V and 3 bases from J; bases unmatched to any gene: 5. CDR3 sequence (DNA): TGTGCCAGCAGTTTAATGAGCGGGAGGATCTACGAGCAGTACTTC. It yields the protein CASSLMSGRIYEQYF.

For this clonotype: Being one base from a much bigger clone, this may be a read error. V is TRBV7-2 and J is TRBJ2-1; tentative D call: TRBD2 (6 bases). The J call may be mistaken, given a closer DNA end match to TRBJ2-5. CDR1 and CDR2 (germline): SGHTA, FQGNSA. There are 12 residues in the CDR3. Here the CDR3 DNA reads TGTGCCATCAGCGAGGGGAGGGAGACCCAGTACTTC. Residues: CAISEGRETQYF.

This clonotype was detected only a few times. The gene calls are TRBV6-2 or TRBV6-3 and TRBJ1-1; D may be TRBD1 (5 bases). The CDR3 spans 14 residues. Trimming cost V 0 bases and J 2 bases, with 7 bases left between them. Germline CDR1 reads MNHEY; CDR2 reads SVGEGT. CDR3 in DNA: TGTGCCAGCAGTTACTCGACAGCTAACACTGAAGCTTTCTTT. This gives the protein CASSYSTANTEAFF.

This clonotype was observed many times. The chain is built from TRBV13 and TRBJ2-5; TRBD1 matches at 8 bases. The CDR3 loop spans 15 amino acids. With V trimmed by 5 bases and J by 1 base, 6 bases remained unmatched. CDR1 and CDR2 from the germline V gene are PRHDT and FYEKMQ (reference sequence). The chain's CDR3 is CASSTRDRTQETQYF. The DNA for the CDR3 is TGTGCCAGCAGCACCCGGGACAGGACCCAAGAGACCCAGTACTTC.

This clonotype was seen a handful of times. The chain recombines TRBV3-1 with TRBJ2-7; TRBD2 agrees at 7 bases. This CDR3 is 12 amino acids long. Germline V gene data show CDR1 as LGHDT and CDR2 as YNNKEL (reference sequence). The V segment lost 5 bases and the J segment 8 bases; nucleotides outside the gene matches: 6. CDR3 sequence: CASSSTSAKQYF. The CDR3 DNA reads as TGTGCCAGCAGCTCCACTAGCGCCAAGCAGTACTTC.

This chain links TRBV29-1 with TRBJ2-1, with D perhaps TRBD2 (7 bases). The length of the CDR3 is 13 residues. Germline V lookup: CDR1 SQVTM, CDR2 ANQGSEA. V lost 7 bases and J lost 7, with 17 bases in between. The CDR3 sequence: CSGALGGGNEQFF. In DNA, the CDR3 is TGCAGCGGGGCCTTAGGGGGAGGGAATGAGCAGTTCTTC.